A single sample gave rise to the 26 T cell receptor beta chains below, sequenced in a study of CD8 T cells in Susac syndrome. After extraction with the RNeasy kit, about 0.45 to 1 ug of the RNA was reverse transcribed using random hexamers. TCRdb ran MiXCR on the immunoSEQ multiplex PCR reads and lists one entry per CDR3 protein. Of approximately 130,000 distinct CDR3 sequences in the sample, about 93% are singletons; the top ten hold 0.095% to 0.1%. The material sequenced was CD4+ T cells from PBMCs. The source is a human donor in good health.

This chain joins TRBV15 and TRBJ2-7, with TRBD1 as a possible D gene (6 bases). Trimming shortened V by 4 bases and J by 3 bases, and 16 bases separated the two germline ends. This CDR3 spans 15 amino acids. Germline CDR1 reads LNHNV; CDR2 reads YYDKDF (reference sequence). The CDR3 reads CATSIGQGFSYEQYF. The CDR3 DNA sequence: TGTGCCACCAGCATCGGCCAGGGGTTTAGCTACGAGCAGTACTTC.

The V and J genes are TRBV5-1 and TRBJ2-2, with 9 bases lining up with TRBD1. CDR3 length: 14 amino acids. Losses at the gene ends were 6 bases for V and 4 bases for J; bases not matched to a gene: 4. The germline CDR1 and CDR2 sequences are SGHRS and YFSETQ. This CDR3 is CASTDRGFTGELFF. The CDR3 DNA sequence: TGCGCCAGCACCGACAGGGGGTTCACCGGGGAGCTGTTTTTT. The variable domain in full, completed from reference TRBV5-1 and TRBJ2-2, reads KAGVTQTPRYLIKTRGQQVTLSCSPISGHRSVSWYQQTPGQGLQFLFEYFSETQRNKGNFPGRFSGRQFSNSRSEMNVSTLELGDSALYLCASTDRGFTGELFFGEGSRLTVL.

The V gene is TRBV24-1, the J gene TRBJ2-5; possible D gene TRBD1, 5 bases. The germline V and J ends were trimmed by 5 bases and 2 bases, with 8 bases remaining between them. The V gene's germline CDR1 is KGHDR and CDR2 SFDVKD. This CDR3 is 13 amino acids long. CDR3 DNA: TGTGCCACCAGTGTCCAGGGACAAGAGACCCAGTACTTC. It translates to CATSVQGQETQYF.

The genes are TRBV24-1 and TRBJ2-1, with D possibly matching TRBD2 (5 bases). The CDR3 extends over 14 amino acids. The germline V gene encodes CDR1 KGHDR and CDR2 SFDVKD. Trimming shortened V by 5 bases and J by 3 bases, and 10 bases separated the two germline ends. CDR3 sequence (DNA): TGTGCCACCAGTGGGAGAGGGAGCTACAATGAGCAGTTCTTC. Protein: CATSGRGSYNEQFF.

V and J are TRBV11-2 and TRBJ2-4, with no clear D. Trimming took 6 bases from V and 0 from J, leaving 9 bases between them. Germline V gives CDR1 SGHAT, CDR2 FQNNGV. CDR3 length equals 14 residues. This CDR3 is CASSSRLAKNIQYF. The DNA for the CDR3 is TGTGCCAGCAGTTCGCGTCTAGCCAAAAACATTCAGTACTTC.

The V call is TRBV30, the J call TRBJ2-7; D may match TRBD1 or TRBD2 (6 bases each). V lost 0 bases to trimming and J lost 6 bases, with 12 bases between them. Germline CDR1 and CDR2: GTSNPN and SVGIG (reference sequence). This CDR3 has 13 residues. Here the CDR3 reads CAWSVLGGFEQYF. The CDR3 coding sequence is TGTGCCTGGAGTGTACTGGGGGGCTTCGAGCAGTACTTC.

This chain links TRBV18 with TRBJ2-7; D not certain. V was cut by 1 base and J by 5 bases, with 9 bases left in between. The V gene's germline CDR1 is KGHSH and CDR2 LQKENI. The CDR3 totals 13 residues. This CDR3 reads CASSPQGSDEQYF. The CDR3 DNA reads as TGTGCCAGCTCACCACAGGGATCCGACGAGCAGTACTTC.

This chain joins TRBV20-1 and TRBJ2-7; 7 bases match TRBD2. This CDR3 has 15 amino acids. Looked up from germline, CDR1 is DFQATT and CDR2 is SNEGSKA (reference sequence). The V gene end was trimmed by 0 bases and the J gene end by 0 bases; junction bases not matched to a gene: 5. CDR3 sequence (DNA): TGCAGTGCTAGAGATCCCTGGACTAGCTCCTACGAGCAGTACTTC. Protein product: CSARDPWTSSYEQYF.

The chain couples TRBV3-1 to TRBJ2-4; D tentatively fits TRBD1 or TRBD2 (7 bases each). CDR3 length: 16 amino acids. Germline V gene sequence: CDR1 LGHDT, CDR2 YNNKEL (reference sequence). The germline V and J ends were trimmed by 1 base and 9 bases, with 19 bases remaining between them. Written as DNA, the CDR3 is TGTGCCAGCAGCCAAGGGGGGGGGACAGTAAGTCTCATTCAGTACTTC. Its protein is CASSQGGGTVSLIQYF.

The CDR3, as DNA: TGTGCCAGCAGCTTCCGGGACTACGAGCAGTACTTC. Amino acid sequence: CASSFRDYEQYF. The rearrangement links TRBV7-9 to TRBJ2-7, with D perhaps matching TRBD2 (5 bases). This CDR3 has 12 amino acids. V was shortened by 3 bases and J by 3 bases, with 6 bases between the two germline ends. From germline, CDR1 is SEHNR and CDR2 FQNEAQ (reference sequence).

The J gene is TRBJ1-2, the V gene TRBV19, with TRBD1 matching 9 bases. With V trimmed by 4 bases and J by 6 bases, 12 bases remained unmatched. The CDR3 is 16 amino acids. Germline lookup yields CDR1 LNHDA and CDR2 SQIVND (reference sequence). The CDR3 loop reads CASSTPGQGLVHGYTF. CDR3 DNA sequence: TGTGCCAGTAGTACTCCGGGACAGGGCTTAGTACATGGCTACACCTTC.

The V and J genes are TRBV29-1 and TRBJ2-7, with D tentatively TRBD1 or TRBD2 (6 bases each). The CDR3 consists of 14 residues. Looked up from germline, CDR1 is SQVTM and CDR2 is ANQGSEA. Trimming removed 7 bases from V and 2 bases from J, with 18 bases in between. Written as DNA, the CDR3 is TGCAGCGGACTGAGGGGGACTGCTCCCTACGAGCAGTACTTC. Encoded protein: CSGLRGTAPYEQYF.

The chain is built from TRBV20-1 and TRBJ2-7, with 8 bases lining up with TRBD2. Germline V gene lookup returns CDR1 DFQATT and CDR2 SNEGSKA (reference sequence). V shed 6 bases, J shed 0 bases, and the junction held 19 bases outside the gene matches. This CDR3 is built from 18 residues. The CDR3 here is CSAQRGIMFGTDSYEQYF. The CDR3 coding sequence is TGCAGTGCCCAGCGGGGGATCATGTTCGGGACGGACTCCTACGAGCAGTACTTC.

The chain carries TRBV20-1 and TRBJ2-7, with 9 bases aligning to TRBD1. V dropped 5 bases and J dropped 7; count of bases not matched to a gene: 21. The CDR3 length is 17 residues. Germline V gives CDR1 DFQATT, CDR2 SNEGSKA (reference sequence). For the CDR3, the DNA is TGCAGTGCTTTTCCTTACCCCGGGACAGGGCCCCCTTCGGAGCAGTACTTC. Protein: CSAFPYPGTGPPSEQYF.

The V call is TRBV6-5, the J call TRBJ1-5; 7 positions match TRBD1. This CDR3 has 13 amino acids. V dropped 5 bases and J dropped 8; count of bases not matched to a gene: 6. Germline lookup yields CDR1 MNHEY and CDR2 SVGAGI. The CDR3 spells CASSTTGREPQHF. DNA for the CDR3: TGTGCCAGCAGTACGACAGGGAGGGAGCCCCAGCATTTT.

This chain connects TRBV7-2 to TRBJ2-2; no definite D call. The germline CDR1 and CDR2 sequences are SGHTA and FQGNSA. Trimming pared 4 bases from V and 4 bases from J, leaving 10 bases between. This CDR3 region has 14 residues. CDR3 loop: CASSSGPGTGELFF. For the CDR3, the DNA is TGTGCCAGCAGCTCCGGCCCGGGCACCGGGGAGCTGTTTTTT.

This clonotype was found once. J is TRBJ2-7 and V is TRBV18; TRBD2 is a possible D gene (5 bases). V was cut by 2 bases and J by 3 bases, with 17 bases left in between. Germline lookup yields CDR1 KGHSH and CDR2 LQKENI. The CDR3 sequence is 16 residues long. The CDR3 is CASSPLNARADYEQYF. The CDR3 region has the DNA TGTGCCAGCTCACCATTAAATGCGCGGGCTGACTACGAGCAGTACTTC.

The chain combines TRBV7-3 with TRBJ1-2; D gene unclear. From germline, CDR1 is SGHTA and CDR2 FQGTGA. This CDR3 is built from 16 residues. V dropped 0 bases and J dropped 7 bases, with 18 bases sitting between them. CDR3 in amino acids: CASSLTPLSQARGYTF. CDR3 DNA: TGTGCCAGCAGCTTAACCCCCCTCTCGCAGGCGCGTGGCTACACCTTC.

The rearrangement joins TRBV12-3 or TRBV12-4 to TRBJ2-5, with 8 bases fitting TRBD2. The V segment lost 4 bases and the J segment 1 base; nucleotides outside the gene matches: 8. This CDR3 contains 16 residues. The chain's CDR3 is CASSSGTRWGQETQYF. The DNA of the CDR3 is TGTGCCAGCAGTTCGGGGACTAGGTGGGGCCAAGAGACCCAGTACTTC.

The V and J genes are TRBV30 and TRBJ2-7; D is unclear. Germline CDR1 reads GTSNPN; CDR2 reads SVGIG (reference sequence). The V and J ends lost 3 bases and 5 bases respectively, with 11 bases between them. The CDR3 is made up of 12 amino acids. The CDR3 loop reads CAWSPFENEQYF. The CDR3 DNA reads as TGTGCCTGGAGCCCCTTCGAAAACGAGCAGTACTTC.

This sequence joins TRBV15 and TRBJ2-5, with 9 bases fitting TRBD2. Germline V CDR1 and CDR2: LNHNV, YYDKDF (reference sequence). The junction had 5 bases not matched to a gene; V was cut back by 5 bases and J by 4 bases. The length of the CDR3 is 14 residues. CDR3 DNA: TGTGCCACCAGCGCATTAGCGGGAGTAGAGACCCAGTACTTC. Translation gives CATSALAGVETQYF.

The chain joins TRBV18 to TRBJ2-1; TRBD2 agrees at 10 bases. Trimming cost V 3 bases and J 8 bases; bases outside gene matches: 1. This CDR3 comprises 13 residues. The germline V gene has CDR1 KGHSH and CDR2 LQKENI. As DNA, the CDR3 is TGTGCCAGCTCACCCGGGACTAGCGATGAGCAGTTCTTC. Protein sequence: CASSPGTSDEQFF.

This chain uses TRBV4-2 with TRBJ2-7, with D unclear. This CDR3 comprises 13 residues. Trimming removed 6 bases at V and 0 bases at J, with 9 bases between. Germline CDR1 and CDR2: LGHNA and YNFKEQ. CDR3 nucleotides: TGTGCCAGCAGTGGCATGAGCTCCTACGAGCAGTACTTC. This encodes CASSGMSSYEQYF.

V gene TRBV3-1 combines with J gene TRBJ2-5; TRBD2 aligns across 14 bases. Germline assignment: CDR1 LGHDT and CDR2 YNNKEL (reference sequence). This CDR3 is built from 17 residues. J gave up 5 bases and V 5 bases, and 10 bases lay outside the gene matches. The CDR3 here is CASSFGTSGSGGETQYF. In DNA, the CDR3 is TGTGCCAGCAGCTTTGGGACTAGCGGGAGTGGTGGGGAGACCCAGTACTTC.

The chain couples TRBV2 to TRBJ2-6; D is tentatively TRBD1 or TRBD2 (6 bases each). Looked up from germline, CDR1 is SNHLY and CDR2 is FYNNEI. Trimming took 8 bases from V and 1 from J, leaving 18 bases between them. The CDR3 covers 17 residues. This chain's CDR3 is CASSSSTGRSGANVLTF. The CDR3 bases are TGTGCCAGCTCAAGTTCCACAGGGAGGTCTGGGGCCAACGTCCTGACTTTC.

The V gene is TRBV21-1, the J gene TRBJ2-2. TRBV21-1 is assigned pseudogene status. This CDR3 region has 15 residues. CDR3 in amino acids: CASSRAESATGELFF. The CDR3 nucleotides are TGTGCCAGCAGCAGAGCAGAGTCAGCCACCGGGGAGCTGTTTTTT.